One and the same sample provided the 6 T cell receptor beta chains below, sequenced in a study of blood T cell repertoires in COVID-19. TCRdb's table, derived via immunoSEQ multiplex PCR, lists solely in-frame clones and lacks some. The sample gives around 140,000 clones, nearly 70% of which show up once; under 2.5% is in the top ten. The specimen sequenced was peripheral blood. These receptors were collected from a woman aged 65 to 85 with acute or convalescent COVID-19.

The chain recombines TRBV7-3 with TRBJ2-1, with 8 bases lining up with TRBD2. The length of the CDR3 is 15 residues. The V segment lost 3 bases and the J segment 2 bases; nucleotides outside the gene matches: 3. CDR1 SGHTA and CDR2 FQGTGA come from the germline V gene. CDR3 loop: CASSFLAGPYNEQFF. The CDR3 coding sequence is TGTGCCAGCAGCTTTCTAGCGGGTCCCTACAATGAGCAGTTCTTC.

J is TRBJ1-5 and V is TRBV2, with 7 bases fitting TRBD1. Germline values: CDR1 SNHLY, CDR2 FYNNEI. Trimming took 2 bases from V and 4 from J; bases not matched to a gene: 2. The CDR3 totals 14 residues. The CDR3 DNA reads as TGTGCCAGCAGTGAAACGACAGGGAATCAGCCCCAGCATTTT. It specifies CASSETTGNQPQHF.

The chain carries TRBV19 and TRBJ1-6; TRBD1 matches at 8 bases. Germline V gives CDR1 LNHDA, CDR2 SQIVND (reference sequence). This CDR3 spans 15 amino acids. V was clipped by 10 bases and J by 7 bases; unmatched bases: 12. This CDR3 is CATSRTGFGNSPLHF. The CDR3 coding sequence is TGTGCCACCTCCCGGACAGGGTTTGGAAATTCACCCCTCCACTTT.

V gene TRBV30 combines with J gene TRBJ2-1, with 10 bases matching TRBD2. This CDR3 is built from 16 residues. V trimming: 4 bases; J trimming: 3 bases; junction bases outside the gene matches: 9. Germline V lookup: CDR1 GTSNPN, CDR2 SVGIG (reference sequence). DNA of the CDR3: TGTGCCTGGACCGGATTTCTAGCGGGAGTCTACAATGAGCAGTTCTTC. As protein: CAWTGFLAGVYNEQFF. Using reference TRBV30 and TRBJ2-1 for the parts outside the CDR3, the full variable domain is SQTIHQWPATLVQPVGSPLSLECTVEGTSNPNLYWYRQAAGRGLQLLFYSVGIGQISSEVPQNLSASRPQDRQFILSSKKLLLSDSGFYLCAWTGFLAGVYNEQFFGPGTRLTVL.

A note on this clone: Relative to the germline gene, one junction end is altered; a read error may explain this. The V gene is TRBV6-8, the J gene TRBJ1-5; TRBD1 matches at 10 bases. Germline V lookup: CDR1 MNHGY, CDR2 SAAAGT. CDR3 length: 19 residues. This CDR3 reads CASSHSGTGEPSSNQPQHF. The CDR3 DNA reads TGTGCCAGCAGTCACTCCGGGACAGGGGAACCTTCTAGCAATCAGCCCCAGCATTTT.

V and J are TRBV9 and TRBJ1-2; D is perhaps TRBD1 (5 bases). The germline V gene has CDR1 SGDLS and CDR2 YYNGEE. The CDR3 length is 15 residues. Trimming pared 4 bases from V and 2 bases from J, leaving 15 bases between. The chain's CDR3 is CASSSWGGSNYGYTF. The DNA for the CDR3 is TGTGCCAGCAGCTCCTGGGGGGGATCGAACTATGGCTACACCTTC.